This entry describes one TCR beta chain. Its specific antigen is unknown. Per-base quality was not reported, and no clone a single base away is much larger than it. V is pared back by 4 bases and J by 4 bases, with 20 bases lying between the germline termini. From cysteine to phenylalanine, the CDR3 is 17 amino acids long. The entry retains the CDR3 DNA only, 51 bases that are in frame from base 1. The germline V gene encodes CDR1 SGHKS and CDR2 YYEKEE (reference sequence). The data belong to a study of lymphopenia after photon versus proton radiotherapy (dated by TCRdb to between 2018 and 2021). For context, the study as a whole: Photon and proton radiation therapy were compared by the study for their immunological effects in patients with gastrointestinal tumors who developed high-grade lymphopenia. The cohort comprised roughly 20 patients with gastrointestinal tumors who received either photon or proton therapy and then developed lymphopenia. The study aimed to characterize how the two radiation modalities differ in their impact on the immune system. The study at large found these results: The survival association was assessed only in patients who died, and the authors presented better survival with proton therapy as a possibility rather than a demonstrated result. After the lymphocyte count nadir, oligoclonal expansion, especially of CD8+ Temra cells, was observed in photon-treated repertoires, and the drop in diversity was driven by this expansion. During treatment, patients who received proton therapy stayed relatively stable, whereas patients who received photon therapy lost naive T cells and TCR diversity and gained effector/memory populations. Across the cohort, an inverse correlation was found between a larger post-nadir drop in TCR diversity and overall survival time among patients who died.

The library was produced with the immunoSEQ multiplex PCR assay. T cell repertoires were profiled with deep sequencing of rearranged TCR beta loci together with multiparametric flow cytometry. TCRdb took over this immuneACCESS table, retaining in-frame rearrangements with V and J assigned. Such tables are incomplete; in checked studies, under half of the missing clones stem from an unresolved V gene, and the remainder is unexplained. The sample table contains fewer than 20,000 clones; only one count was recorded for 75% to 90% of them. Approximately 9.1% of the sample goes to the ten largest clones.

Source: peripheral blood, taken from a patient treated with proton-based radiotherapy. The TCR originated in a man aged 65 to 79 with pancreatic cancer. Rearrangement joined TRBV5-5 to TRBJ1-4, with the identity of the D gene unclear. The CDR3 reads CASSHGNFLAGNEKLFF. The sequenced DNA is TGTGCCAGCAGCCACGGCAACTTTCTCGCGGGTAATGAAAAACTGTTTTTT.